The 3 T cell receptor beta chains in this list originate from one sample, sequenced in a study of identical twins. MiXCR, run by TCRdb on the 5' RACE reads, gives a single entry per CDR3 protein. This table holds under 450,000 distinct CDR3 sequences, about 18% found once. Sequenced sample: naive T cells sorted from blood. The receptors originated from a man in his fifties in good health.

This clonotype was seen a few times. The rearrangement links TRBV24-1 to TRBJ2-1, with 9 bases fitting TRBD1. The CDR3 length is 17 residues. After removal of 2 bases from V and 2 bases from J, the junction contained 6 bases not matched to a gene. Germline V gives CDR1 KGHDR, CDR2 SFDVKD. The DNA for the CDR3 is TGTGCCACCAGTGATTCACAGGGGGCAGGGGCCTACAATGAGCAGTTCTTC. As protein: CATSDSQGAGAYNEQFF.

The table lists this clonotype with a few counts. The V gene is TRBV20-1, the J gene TRBJ2-3; D might be TRBD1 or TRBD2, each matching 5 bases. Trimming took 5 bases from V and 5 from J, leaving 23 bases between them. The CDR3 totals 16 residues. CDR1 and CDR2 (germline): DFQATT, SNEGSKA (reference sequence). DNA of the CDR3: TGCAGTGCTGACAAATTAAGGGACCCTGGGGGAGATACGCAGTATTTT. Protein: CSADKLRDPGGDTQYF.

This clonotype has at least ten counts. The chain is built from TRBV28 and TRBJ2-2, with D hard to call. Germline values: CDR1 MDHEN, CDR2 SYDVKM. V shed 4 bases and J shed 1 base, with 7 bases lying between them. The CDR3 runs 14 residues. CDR3 coding DNA: TGTGCCAGCAGTTGGTCTAGGAACACCGGGGAGCTGTTTTTT. Translating gives CASSWSRNTGELFF.